Below are 8 T cell receptor beta chains sequenced from a single sample in a study of CD8+CD57+ T cells in acquired aplastic anemia. Researchers used genomic DNA as the template to profile TCR beta VDJ and CDR3. MiXCR, run by TCRdb on the reads, gives a single entry per CDR3 protein. The profile shows a few hundred thousand distinct CDR3 sequences, roughly 50% of them singletons. Sample: sorted CD4+, CD8+, or CD8+CD57+ T cells (not recorded which) from PBMCs. Receptors originate from a human donor with severe aplastic anemia or a healthy control (not recorded which).

Points on this clonotype: Relative to the germline gene, one junction end is altered; a read error may explain this. The chain carries TRBV25-1 and TRBJ1-1; D uncertain. Germline CDR1 MGHDK, CDR2 SYGVNS. The CDR3 covers 10 residues. The CDR3 spells CASEGSQALF. The CDR3, as DNA: TGTGCCAGTGAAGGGAGTCAAGCTCTCTTT.

Turning to this clonotype: An end of the junction does not agree with germline; a read error may underlie this. J is TRBJ2-1 and V is TRBV7-9; D unresolved. CDR3 length: 15 amino acids. Per germline, CDR1 SEHNR and CDR2 FQNEAQ (reference sequence). CDR3 region: CASSLGSLTSNEQFF. CDR3 DNA sequence: TGCGCCAGCAGCCTAGGAAGCTTAACCTCCAATGAGCAGTTCTTC.

This clonotype was picked up many times. The chain joins TRBV20-1 to TRBJ2-5; 11 bases align to TRBD1. The CDR3 totals 15 residues. Germline lookup yields CDR1 DFQATT and CDR2 SNEGSKA (reference sequence). V shed 1 base and J 4 bases; nucleotides not matched to a gene: 5. The CDR3 nucleotides read TGCAGTGCTAGAGCTAGGACAGGGGGCCGAGAGACCCAGTACTTC. This gives the protein CSARARTGGRETQYF.

Points on this clonotype: A much larger clone differs by one base, so this may be a read error. V and J are TRBV9 and TRBJ2-3; D ambiguous. Trimming took off 5 bases at V and 2 bases at J, with 21 bases between the two ends. The CDR3 length is 17 residues. CDR1 and CDR2 (germline): SGDLS, YYNGEE. CDR3 residues: CASSYRALSTVTDTQYF. CDR3 nucleotides: TGTGCCAGCAGTTACCGTGCGTTGTCGACGGTCACAGATACGCAGTATTTT.

This rearrangement joins TRBV7-8 to TRBJ1-1; tentatively, D is TRBD1 (5 bases). Germline lookup yields CDR1 SGHVS and CDR2 FQNEAQ. The CDR3 runs 14 residues. The V gene lost 2 bases and the J gene lost 4 bases, with 11 bases spanning the gap. This CDR3 reads CASSLSSGGTEAFF. CDR3 sequence (DNA): TGTGCCAGCAGCTTAAGTAGCGGGGGCACTGAAGCTTTCTTT.

With regard to this clonotype: Since a much larger clone is just one base distant, this may be a read error. V and J are TRBV6-5 and TRBJ2-7; D perhaps matches TRBD1 (5 bases). The CDR3 has 15 residues. The germline CDR1 and CDR2 sequences are MNHEY and SVGAGI. DNA of the CDR3: TGTGCCAACAGTGAAGTTTTAGAACAGGTCTACGAGCAGTACTTC. Its translation: CANSEVLEQVYEQYF.

The chain employs TRBV7-3 and TRBJ1-5, with 8 positions matching TRBD1. This CDR3 contains 16 residues. V was clipped by 5 bases and J by 4 bases; unmatched bases: 10. Per germline, CDR1 SGHTA and CDR2 FQGTGA. The CDR3, as DNA: TGTGCCAGCAGCCCGACGGACAGGGCAGTGAATCAGCCCCAGCATTTT. It is translated as CASSPTDRAVNQPQHF.

This sequence joins TRBV7-2 and TRBJ1-2; D uncertain. The CDR3 is 15 amino acids. Trimming removed 0 bases at V and 8 bases at J, with 16 bases between. Germline CDR1 reads SGHTA; CDR2 reads FQGNSA. The CDR3 bases are TGTGCCAGCAGCTTAGCGCTAACCGGGAGTGTAGGCTACACCTTC. Its protein is CASSLALTGSVGYTF.